This T cell receptor (beta chain) was captured by sequencing in a study of blood T cells in healthy people across ages. With a J-beta primer mix and a sample-barcoded 5' primer, a second PCR ran about 6 to 11 cycles. The study obtained at least 3 million CDR3-containing paired-end reads from every sample. Via MiXCR, TCRdb re-called the 5' RACE reads, giving one row per CDR3 protein. Found here are under 2,000,000 distinct CDR3 sequences, about 50% of them singletons; the top ten hold over 2%. Isolated per sample were at least 6.5 million PBMCs. This CDR3 contains 15 residues. The V end was cut by 3 bases, the J end by 0 bases, with 9 bases between. Germline CDR1 DFQATT, CDR2 SNEGSKA (reference sequence).

Sequencing was carried out using blood. The TCR sequence derives from a middle-aged woman in good health. The rearrangement uses TRBV20-1 and TRBJ2-6; D may be TRBD1 (5 bases). This CDR3 reads CSASDSLSGANVLTF. The DNA of the CDR3 is TGCAGTGCTAGCGACAGCCTCTCTGGGGCCAACGTCCTGACTTTC.